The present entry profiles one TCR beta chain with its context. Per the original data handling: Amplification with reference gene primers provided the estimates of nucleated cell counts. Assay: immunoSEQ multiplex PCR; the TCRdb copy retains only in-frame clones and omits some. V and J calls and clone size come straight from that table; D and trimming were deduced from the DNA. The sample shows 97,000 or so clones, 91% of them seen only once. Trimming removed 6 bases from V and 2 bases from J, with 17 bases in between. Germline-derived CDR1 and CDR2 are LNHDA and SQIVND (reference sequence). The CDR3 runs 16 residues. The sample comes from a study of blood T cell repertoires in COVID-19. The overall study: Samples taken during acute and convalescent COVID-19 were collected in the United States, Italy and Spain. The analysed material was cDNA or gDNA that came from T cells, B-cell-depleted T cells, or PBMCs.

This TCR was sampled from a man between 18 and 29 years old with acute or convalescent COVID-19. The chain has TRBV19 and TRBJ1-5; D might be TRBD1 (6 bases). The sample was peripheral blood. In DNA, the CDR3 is TGTGCCAGTAGCCGGGACATCGGGGTAGGCAATCAGCCCCAGCATTTT. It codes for CASSRDIGVGNQPQHF.